A selection of T cell receptor beta chains follows, all from one sample in a study of T cell responses to AZD1222 COVID-19 vaccine. Measured with immunoSEQ multiplex PCR; TCRdb has only the in-frame clones, and not every one. Found here are 100,000 or so clones, 75% to 90% of them singletons; the top ten hold 44%. The sequences come from peripheral blood, collected 28 days after the second AZD1222 dose. The receptor source for this set is an adult who received the AZD1222 COVID-19 vaccine. Each CDR3 is given with its conserved first and last residue. The order of the fields is J gene, V gene, CDR3 protein.

j_call: TRBJ2-3; v_call: TRBV5-8; cdr3_aa: CASSPAILNIGWYF
j_call: TRBJ1-6; v_call: TRBV28; cdr3_aa: CASTTTRLLALHF
j_call: TRBJ2-1; v_call: TRBV28; cdr3_aa: CASSSMGGPSDEQFF
j_call: TRBJ1-4; v_call: TRBV28; cdr3_aa: CASSLSGEKLFF
j_call: TRBJ2-2; v_call: TRBV24-1; cdr3_aa: CATSDRVYRGQSNTGELFF
j_call: TRBJ1-3; v_call: TRBV28; cdr3_aa: CASSLRQARSGNTIYF
j_call: TRBJ2-2; v_call: TRBV5-6; cdr3_aa: CASSLAALAGRTGELFF
j_call: TRBJ1-5; v_call: TRBV19; cdr3_aa: CASGNTDQPQHF
j_call: TRBJ2-5; v_call: TRBV9; cdr3_aa: CASSVGTSGTQYF
j_call: TRBJ2-3; v_call: TRBV5-4; cdr3_aa: CASRAGTQFSETQYF
j_call: TRBJ1-1; v_call: TRBV27; cdr3_aa: CASSLSVGITEAFF
j_call: TRBJ2-6; v_call: TRBV5-6; cdr3_aa: CASSLGGRIVLTF
j_call: TRBJ2-5; v_call: TRBV7-3; cdr3_aa: CASSLGERETQYF
j_call: TRBJ1-1; v_call: TRBV4-1; cdr3_aa: CASSQVGSQAFF
j_call: TRBJ2-7; v_call: TRBV7-2; cdr3_aa: CASSSLAENEQYF
j_call: TRBJ1-6; v_call: TRBV27; cdr3_aa: CASRKEYNSPLHF
j_call: TRBJ1-1; v_call: TRBV2; cdr3_aa: CASSEGAVPRGGF
j_call: TRBJ2-7; v_call: TRBV9; cdr3_aa: CASSVAGGTQRNEQYF
j_call: TRBJ2-2; v_call: TRBV23-1; cdr3_aa: CASSRKGRGPVGELFF
j_call: TRBJ2-7; v_call: TRBV18; cdr3_aa: CASSPSWGQGSYEQYF
j_call: TRBJ2-7; v_call: TRBV6-4; cdr3_aa: CASSGGTGSYYHSYEQYF
j_call: TRBJ2-5; v_call: TRBV6-6; cdr3_aa: CASSYTDQETQYF
j_call: TRBJ1-1; v_call: TRBV18; cdr3_aa: CASSPPEVARARVGAFF